This TCR beta chain originates from a study of cytomegalovirus exposure and HLA in healthy donors. PCR primers comprised 60 Vbeta and 13 Jbeta primers. Clones were read by immunoSEQ multiplex PCR, and TCRdb kept only the in-frame ones, dropping some. The data contain around 200,000 clones, almost 75% of them singletons. Remarks on this clone: No antigen is known for it. One end of the junction does not line up with germline, which may come from a read error.

The germline V gene encodes CDR1 SEHNR and CDR2 FQNEAQ (reference sequence). The CDR3 length is 14 residues. Study-wide results and limits: HLA alleles showed associations with some 17,000 TCR beta sequences in a later analysis, at a 0.05 false discovery rate. By HLA locus, TCR association rates varied in a later analysis, with DRB1 showing the most and HLA-C the fewest. Reportedly, fewer N-insertions than the roughly 690-donor mean appeared in an Asian-associated ancestry cluster in a later analysis. The records held CMV serostatus as the only immune exposure information.

This chain joins TRBV7-9 and TRBJ2-1, with 7 bases matching TRBD2. The receptor was derived from a woman aged 25 to 39 in good health and CMV-seropositive. What was sequenced was PBMCs. As DNA, the CDR3 is TGTTCCAGCAGCTTAGTCGGCGGGAGAAATGAGCAGTTCTTC. This sequence encodes CSSSLVGGRNEQFF. Based on the CDR3 plus reference TRBV7-9 and TRBJ2-1, the full variable domain is DTGVSQNPRHKITKRGQNVTFRCDPISEHNRLYWYRQTLGQGPEFLTYFQNEAQLEKSRLLSDRFSAERPKGSFSTLEIQRTEQGDSAMYLCSSSLVGGRNEQFFGPGTRLTVL.